This is a list of T cell receptor beta chains from one sample in a study of radiotherapy plus CTLA-4 blockade in lung cancer. Libraries were prepared by immunoSEQ multiplex PCR; TCRdb keeps only in-frame clonotypes and omits some of them. Of about 60,000 clones listed, about 72% are singletons. This sample comprised peripheral blood, obtained from a patient treated with radiotherapy plus ipilimumab. Every receptor here comes from a human donor with non-small cell lung cancer who had a complete response to radiotherapy plus ipilimumab. Each CDR3 is given with its conserved first and last residue. Fields, in order: J gene, V gene, CDR3 protein.

TRBJ2-7,TRBV6-6,CASSYKQPNPPYEQYF
TRBJ2-5,TRBV6-6,CASSYSRVVETQYF
TRBJ1-4,TRBV28,CASSFRRGGGKGKLFF
TRBJ2-7,TRBV5-1,CASRSRAGREGRDEQYF
TRBJ2-4,TRBV28,CASSLSGAYPGAKNIQYF
TRBJ1-4,TRBV19,CASSIDSGGYSATNEKLFF
TRBJ1-1,TRBV5-4,CASSYDRGRATEAFF
TRBJ2-7,TRBV5-6,CASSPKYTGYEQYF
TRBJ1-5,TRBV2,CASRDTGLNQPQHF
TRBJ1-2,TRBV7-9,CASSLEPGIGGYTF
TRBJ2-1,TRBV18,CASSPQPGEMGEQFF
TRBJ2-7,TRBV6-5,CASSSALAGNYEQYF
TRBJ2-7,TRBV7-2,CASSLDSVSTLSYEQYF